The rows below give T cell receptor beta chains drawn from one sample of a study of blood T cell repertoires in COVID-19. The method was immunoSEQ multiplex PCR; TCRdb's version includes in-frame clones alone and lacks a portion of them. This table has more than 200,000 clones, 80% to 90% appearing once. Specimen: PBMCs or T cells enriched from blood (not recorded which). All receptors derive from a woman in her 30s who had recovered from COVID-19. Both conserved end residues are part of each CDR3. D genes are given only for firm matches. The size entry is marked missing in some rows and otherwise reads once, few, many or a size class.

D gene	V gene	clone size	J gene	CDR3 DNA	CDR3 protein
TRBD1	TRBV10-3	-	TRBJ1-2	TGTGCCATCAGAGGGACAGGGGGCCATAACTATGGCTACACCTTC	CAIRGTGGHNYGYTF
-	TRBV29-1	-	TRBJ1-1	TGCAGCGTTGACAGGGAAGCTTTCTTT	CSVDREAFF
TRBD1	TRBV7-9	-	TRBJ1-2	TGTGCCAGCTCCAGCCCAGGGGGTGGCTATGGCTACACCTTC	CASSSPGGGYGYTF
-	TRBV28	-	TRBJ1-6	TGTGCCAGCAGTTTCGGGTGGGGCAGGGAAGGATCACCCCTCCACTTT	CASSFGWGREGSPLHF
-	TRBV5-4	once	TRBJ2-2	TGTGCCAGCAGCCCCAATGCGTGGGCTGACACCGGGGAGCTGTTTTTT	CASSPNAWADTGELFF
-	TRBV27	-	TRBJ1-1	TGTGCCAGCTTCCGTCGAGAAGTGAACACTGAAGCTTTCTTT	CASFRREVNTEAFF
TRBD1	TRBV5-1	-	TRBJ1-6	TGCGCCAGCAGCCTAAGGACAGGGGACAATTCACCCCTCCACTTT	CASSLRTGDNSPLHF
-	TRBV9	-	TRBJ2-3	TGTGCCAGCAGCGCCTCCTCCAGGGCCCGCACAGATACGCAGTATTTT	CASSASSRARTDTQYF
TRBD2	TRBV5-1	-	TRBJ2-3	TGCGCCAGCAGCGGCAACCGGACCTGGGCGGGAGGGCCGGGAGGCACAGATACGCAGTATTTT	CASSGNRTWAGGPGGTDTQYF
-	TRBV30	-	TRBJ2-5	TGTGCCTGGACCCCCGGGGGAGGTCGAGAGACCCAGTACTTC	CAWTPGGGRETQYF
-	TRBV4-1	few	TRBJ1-4	TGCGCCAGCAGCCATGCTACAGGGCAGACGCGAGAAAAACTGTTTTTT	CASSHATGQTREKLFF
-	TRBV4-1	-	TRBJ1-2	TGCGCCAGCAGCCAAGATATACGGGGGGACTATGGCTACACCTTC	CASSQDIRGDYGYTF
TRBD2	TRBV7-3	-	TRBJ2-1	TGTGCCAGCAGCCCGTCTAGCGGGACCTTCATTAAGCAGTTCTTC	CASSPSSGTFIKQFF
-	TRBV11-2	once	TRBJ2-3	TGTGCCAGCAGCTTAGTTGGACAGACAGATACGCAGTATTTT	CASSLVGQTDTQYF
TRBD1	TRBV28	-	TRBJ2-2	TGTGCCAGCAGTTTACTAGAGGGGGCGCGGACCGGGGAGCTGTTTTTT	CASSLLEGARTGELFF
TRBD1	TRBV6-5	-	TRBJ1-1	TGTGCCAGCAGGGGACAGGGGGCGCGAGGGACTGAAGCTTTCTTT	CASRGQGARGTEAFF
-	TRBV7-3	-	TRBJ2-7	TGTGCCAGCAGCTTAGGGGCCCCCGGACCCTACGAGCAGTACTTC	CASSLGAPGPYEQYF
-	TRBV4-1	-	TRBJ2-7	TGCGCCAGCAGCCGACAGCAATACTACGAGCAGTACTTC	CASSRQQYYEQYF
-	TRBV5-8	-	TRBJ2-1	TGTGCCAGCAGCCCCTGGCAGGGAGGTTTAGGAAATGAGCAGTTCTTC	CASSPWQGGLGNEQFF
TRBD1	TRBV2	-	TRBJ1-2	TGTGCCAGCAGTCCGGGACAGGGACCGTATGGCTACACCTTC	CASSPGQGPYGYTF
TRBD1	TRBV27	few	TRBJ2-7	TGTGCCAGCAGTCTGGGGACAGGGGCTTTGAGCGAGCAGTACTTC	CASSLGTGALSEQYF
TRBD2	TRBV30	few	TRBJ2-1	TGTGCCTGGAGTGTTGCGGGGGGGTTTGAGCAGTTCTTC	CAWSVAGGFEQFF
-	TRBV7-9	-	TRBJ1-1	TGTGCCAGCAGCCCAGACATCAGGGTCCGAAACACTGAAGCTTTCTTT	CASSPDIRVRNTEAFF
TRBD1	TRBV30	-	TRBJ1-3	TGTGCCTGGGACTACGGACAGGCGGTAGGAAACACCATATATTTT	CAWDYGQAVGNTIYF
-	TRBV7-2	-	TRBJ1-2	TGTGCCAGCAGCTCGGGGATGGGCAGGACCCAGGGCTACACCTTC	CASSSGMGRTQGYTF
TRBD1	TRBV18	few	TRBJ2-2	TGTGCCAGCTCACTACGACCTGGACAGGTTCGGGTCGACAGGGACACCGGGGAGCTGTTTTTT	CASSLRPGQVRVDRDTGELFF
-	TRBV28	-	TRBJ2-3	TGTGCCAGCAGTTTTCCCCGGGAAGATACGCAGTATTTT	CASSFPREDTQYF
-	TRBV29-1	once	TRBJ2-7	TGCAGCGTTGAAAGAGGGTCTAATTACGAGCAGTACTTC	CSVERGSNYEQYF
-	TRBV30	once	TRBJ2-1	TGTGCCTGGAGTGTATTCCGGACAGAGGGACACCTAGACCCCTTCTTC	CAWSVFRTEGHLDPFF
TRBD1	TRBV4-3	-	TRBJ2-1	TGCGCCAGCAGCCAACGTGGGACAGGGAATTACAATGAGCAGTTCTTC	CASSQRGTGNYNEQFF
-	TRBV28	-	TRBJ2-7	TGTGCCAGCAGTTTCGGAACGACTAGTGGCGAGCAGTACTTC	CASSFGTTSGEQYF
-	TRBV30	-	TRBJ1-2	TGTGCCTGGAGGAGCTATGGCTACACCTTC	CAWRSYGYTF
TRBD1	TRBV19	-	TRBJ1-5	TGTGCCAGTAGTCCCCCGACAGGGTGGGGTCAGCCCCAGCATTTT	CASSPPTGWGQPQHF
TRBD1	TRBV9	-	TRBJ1-1	TGTGCCAGCAGCGTGGGACAGACGAACACTGAAGCTTTCTTT	CASSVGQTNTEAFF
TRBD2	TRBV29-1	-	TRBJ2-5	TGCAGCGTTGAACTAGCGGGAGCCATGACCCAGTACTTC	CSVELAGAMTQYF
-	TRBV28	-	TRBJ1-4	TGTGCCAGCAGTTCGTCTTACAGGGAGACTAATGAAAAACTGTTTTTT	CASSSSYRETNEKLFF
TRBD1	TRBV2	few	TRBJ2-5	TGTGCCAGCAGTGGGGACAGTTGGGAGACCCAGTACTTC	CASSGDSWETQYF
-	TRBV6-4	medium-sized	TRBJ1-5	TGTGCCAGCAGTACAGATAGCAATCAGCCCCAGCATTTT	CASSTDSNQPQHF
-	TRBV18	-	TRBJ1-4	TGTGCCAGCTCACCGCGGGTCAGGGGTAATGAAAAACTGTTTTTT	CASSPRVRGNEKLFF
-	TRBV6-2/TRBV6-3	-	TRBJ2-2	TGTGCCAGCAGTTTATACACCGGGGAGCTGTTTTTT	CASSLYTGELFF
-	TRBV28	-	TRBJ2-7	TGTGCCAGCAGGCAGGGGCTGCAGAACGAGCAGTACTTC	CASRQGLQNEQYF
TRBD2	TRBV7-9	-	TRBJ2-7	TGTGCCAGCAGCTCTAAGTTCTTCCCGGGACTAGCGGGATACGAGCAGTACTTC	CASSSKFFPGLAGYEQYF
TRBD2	TRBV7-2	-	TRBJ2-7	TGTGCCAGCAGCTTAGGGGTAGCGGGAGGCCTCCCCTACGAGCAGTACTTC	CASSLGVAGGLPYEQYF
-	TRBV19	-	TRBJ1-1	TGTGCCAGTAGTATCTCCGGGGGGGGATCTTTCTTT	CASSISGGGSFF
TRBD1	TRBV27	once	TRBJ1-2	TGTGCCAGCCGTGGCCAGGGGGCCGCTAGGGGCTACACCTTC	CASRGQGAARGYTF
-	TRBV7-2	once	TRBJ1-5	TGTGCCAGCAGCTTATACATCGTCAATCAGCCCCAGCATTTT	CASSLYIVNQPQHF
TRBD1	TRBV4-2	-	TRBJ1-2	TGTGCCAGCAGCCACCCGACAGGGGTAGGTGACTATGGCTACACCTTC	CASSHPTGVGDYGYTF
-	TRBV5-1	-	TRBJ1-1	TGCGCCAGCAGTTCTCTTCGGAACACTGAAGCTTTCTTT	CASSSLRNTEAFF
TRBD1	TRBV7-6	-	TRBJ1-1	TGTGCCAGCAGCCTTGGACAGGGGTTGAGCACTGAAGCTTTCTTT	CASSLGQGLSTEAFF
-	TRBV14	-	TRBJ1-2	TGTGCCAGCAGCCAAGAATTGGGGTCGGGGTATGGCTACACCTTC	CASSQELGSGYGYTF
-	TRBV19	-	TRBJ2-1	TGTGCCAGTCAACAGGGATACACCTACAATGAGCAGTTCTTC	CASQQGYTYNEQFF
TRBD1	TRBV27	-	TRBJ1-3	TGTGCCAGCAGTCCCGGACAGGGGTACACCATATATTTT	CASSPGQGYTIYF
TRBD1	TRBV19	-	TRBJ1-3	TGTGCCAGTAGTGACCGACAGGGCGGATCTGGAAACACCATATATTTT	CASSDRQGGSGNTIYF
TRBD2	TRBV5-4	-	TRBJ2-7	TGTGCCAGCAGCGAACTAGCGGGAGAGGCACACGAGCAGTACTTC	CASSELAGEAHEQYF
-	TRBV6-1	-	TRBJ1-2	TGTGCCAGCGGTGAAACGGGGGTCTATGGCTACACCTTC	CASGETGVYGYTF